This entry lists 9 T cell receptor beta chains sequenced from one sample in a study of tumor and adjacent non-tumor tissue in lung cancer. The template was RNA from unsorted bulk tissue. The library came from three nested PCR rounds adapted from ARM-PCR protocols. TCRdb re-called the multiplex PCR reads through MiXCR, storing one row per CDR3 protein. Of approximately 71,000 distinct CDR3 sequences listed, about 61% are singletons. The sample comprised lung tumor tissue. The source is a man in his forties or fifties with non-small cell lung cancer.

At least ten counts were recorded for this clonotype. CDR3 residues: CASSSSGNSDTQYF. For the CDR3, the DNA is TGTGCCAGCAGCTCCAGCGGGAACTCAGATACGCAGTATTTT. This rearrangement joins TRBV11-1 to TRBJ2-3; 7 nucleotides align to TRBD2. Germline loops: CDR1 SGHAT, CDR2 FQDESV (reference sequence). The ends lost 4 bases at V and 4 bases at J; junction bases unmatched: 5. This CDR3 has 14 amino acids.

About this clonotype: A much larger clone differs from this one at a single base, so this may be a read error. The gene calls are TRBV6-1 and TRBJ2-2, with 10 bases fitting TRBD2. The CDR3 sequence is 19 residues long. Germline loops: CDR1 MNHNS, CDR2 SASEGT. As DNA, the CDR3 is TGTGCCAGCCGTGAGTCTAGCGGGAGCCTTTTGTCGAACACCGGGGAGCTGTTTTTT. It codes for CASRESSGSLLSNTGELFF.

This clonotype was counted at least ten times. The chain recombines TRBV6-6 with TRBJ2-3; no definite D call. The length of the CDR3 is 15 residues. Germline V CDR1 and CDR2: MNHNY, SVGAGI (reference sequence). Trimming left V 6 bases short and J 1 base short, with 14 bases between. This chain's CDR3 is CASSITPRGTDTQYF. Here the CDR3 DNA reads TGTGCCAGCAGCATAACCCCAAGGGGCACAGATACGCAGTATTTT.

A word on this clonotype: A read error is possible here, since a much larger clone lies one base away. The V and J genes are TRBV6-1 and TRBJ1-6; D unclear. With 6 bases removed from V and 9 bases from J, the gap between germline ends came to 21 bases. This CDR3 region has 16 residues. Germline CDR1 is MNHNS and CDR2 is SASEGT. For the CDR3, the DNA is TGTGCCAGCAGGACAACGCAGAATCTTCTGGGTTCACCCCTCCACTTT. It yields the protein CASRTTQNLLGSPLHF.

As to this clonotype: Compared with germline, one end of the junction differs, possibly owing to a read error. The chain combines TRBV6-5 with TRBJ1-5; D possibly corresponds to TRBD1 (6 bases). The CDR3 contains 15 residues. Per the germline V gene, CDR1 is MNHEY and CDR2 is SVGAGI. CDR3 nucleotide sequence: TGTGCCAGCAGGGAGACAGGCGGTCTCAATCAGTCCCAGCATTTT. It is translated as CASRETGGLNQSQHF.

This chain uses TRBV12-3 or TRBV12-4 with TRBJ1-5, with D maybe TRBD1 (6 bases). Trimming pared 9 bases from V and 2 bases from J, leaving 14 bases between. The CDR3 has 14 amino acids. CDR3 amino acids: CARSEAGGNQPQHF. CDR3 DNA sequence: TGTGCCAGAAGCGAAGCAGGGGGCAATCAGCCCCAGCATTTT.

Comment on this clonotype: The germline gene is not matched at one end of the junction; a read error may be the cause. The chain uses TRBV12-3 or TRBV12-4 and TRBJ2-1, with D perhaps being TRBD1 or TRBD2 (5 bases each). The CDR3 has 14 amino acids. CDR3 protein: CVNRNRARDHDQFF. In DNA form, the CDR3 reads TGTGTCAACAGGAACCGGGCCCGGGACCATGATCAGTTCTTC.

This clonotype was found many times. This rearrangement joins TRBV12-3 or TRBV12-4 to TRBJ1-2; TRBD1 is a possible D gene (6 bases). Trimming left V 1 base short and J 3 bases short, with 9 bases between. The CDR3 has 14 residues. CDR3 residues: CASSLGTAYYGYTF. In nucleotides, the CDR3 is TGTGCCAGCAGTTTAGGGACAGCCTACTATGGCTACACCTTC.

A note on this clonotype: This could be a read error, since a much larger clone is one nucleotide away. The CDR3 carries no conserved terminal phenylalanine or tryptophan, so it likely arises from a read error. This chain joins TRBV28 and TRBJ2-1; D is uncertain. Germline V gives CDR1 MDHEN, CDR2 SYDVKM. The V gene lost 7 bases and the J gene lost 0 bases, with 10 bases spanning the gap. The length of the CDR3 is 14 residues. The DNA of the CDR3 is TGTGCCAGCATTCTCACCAGCTCCTACAATGAGCAGTTCTTA. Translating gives CASILTSSYNEQFL.